This T cell receptor (beta chain) was captured in a study of OX40 agonist ivuxolimab in advanced cancers. Looking at the study overall: Ivuxolimab was an agonistic, fully human IgG2 monoclonal antibody directed against OX40 (CD134), a costimulatory receptor. Patients were allowed to have had prior anti-PD-1, anti-PD-L1 or anti-CTLA-4 therapy, and 40% of the dose-escalation patients had been treated with checkpoint inhibitors. The paper reports the monotherapy dose-escalation portion (N of about 50 patients) of the phase I ivuxolimab trial. In the dose-escalation cohort, about four fifths of patients were male, and the mean age was approximately 60 years with a range of about 20 to 79. Partial responses were achieved by three dose-escalation patients, of whom one had hepatocellular carcinoma and two had cutaneous melanoma. Intravenous ivuxolimab was administered to patients every 2 weeks at six dose levels: 0.01, 0.1, 0.3, 1.5, 3 and 10 mg/kg. Peripheral TCRbeta sequencing was intended to test whether TCR sequence diversity was altered and clonal T-cell expansion was caused by ivuxolimab. Among the approximately 50 dose-escalation patients, some 20 had hepatocellular carcinoma, approximately 15 melanoma, 9 renal cell carcinoma and 9 head and neck cancer. Overall study outcomes, separate from this receptor: After ivuxolimab, CD8+ T cells had more expanded clones than CD4+ T cells on average. Partial responders in the 0.1-3.0 mg/kg groups had among the lowest normalized peripheral clonal expansion, especially among CD8+ T cells. Antigen specificity was not determined for the clonally expanded peripheral T cells. At doses of 0.1 to 3.0 mg/kg, clonal expansion of both CD4+ and CD8+ blood T cells was observed from baseline to week 6. Low levels of normalized T-cell clonal expansion were also seen in some patients who did not respond.

For sequencing of the TCRbeta CDR3 region, genomic DNA was extracted from the sorted cells. The immunoSEQ Assay was used to sequence the TCRbeta CDR3 regions. The source is immuneACCESS, and TCRdb retained only in-frame sequences with V and J called. Part of the clones is not carried over; for the studies checked, unresolved V genes explain less than half of this, and the remainder is unexplained. The sample table holds approximately 76,000 clones, of which roughly 86% were seen once. Of the sample, less than 0.9% is held by the ten largest clones. Patients with a history of autoimmune disease or receiving systemic immunosuppression were excluded from the trial. In every dose cohort, peripheral blood was drawn for TCR sequencing at baseline, cycle 4 day 1, and cycle 7 day 1. Samples were obtained from an open-label, multicenter, first-in-human phase I dose-escalation trial of ivuxolimab. Adults with locally advanced or metastatic head and neck squamous cell, hepatocellular, melanoma or renal cell carcinoma were enrolled in the trial. Before TCR sequencing, CD4+ T cells and CD8+ T cells were sorted from peripheral blood as separate populations.

To note about this clone: This clone's antigen is unknown. Nothing much larger sits one base from this clone, and base qualities are not available.

Per the germline V gene (reference sequence), LNHNV is the CDR1 and YYDKDF is the CDR2. V loses 3 bases, J loses 10 bases, and the germline ends lie 14 bases apart. The CDR3, cysteine through phenylalanine, is 13 amino acids long. Of the read, only the CDR3 DNA is kept; its 39 bases are in frame from base 1. The rearranged segments are TRBV15 and TRBJ2-3; a confident D gene designation cannot be given. This receptor was taken from an adult with an advanced solid tumor such as melanoma, head and neck, liver or kidney cancer. Here the sequenced sample was CD4+ or CD8+ T cells sorted from blood, taken in a trial of the OX40 agonist ivuxolimab. The CDR3 region: CATSREKGGSQYF. The DNA sequence is TGTGCCACCAGCAGGGAAAAGGGTGGGTCGCAGTATTTT.